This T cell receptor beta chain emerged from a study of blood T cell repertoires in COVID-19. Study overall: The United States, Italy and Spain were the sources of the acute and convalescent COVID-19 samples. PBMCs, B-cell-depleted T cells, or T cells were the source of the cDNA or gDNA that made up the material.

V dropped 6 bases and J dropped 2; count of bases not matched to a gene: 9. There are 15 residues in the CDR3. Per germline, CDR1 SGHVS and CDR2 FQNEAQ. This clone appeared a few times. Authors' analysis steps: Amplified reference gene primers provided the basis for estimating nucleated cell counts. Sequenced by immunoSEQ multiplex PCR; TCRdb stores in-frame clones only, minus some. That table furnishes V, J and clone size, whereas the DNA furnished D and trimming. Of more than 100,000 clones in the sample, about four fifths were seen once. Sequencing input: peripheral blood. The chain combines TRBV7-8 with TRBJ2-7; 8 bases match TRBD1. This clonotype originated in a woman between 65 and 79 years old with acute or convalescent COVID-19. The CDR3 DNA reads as TGTGCCAGCAGAAGCGCCGGACAGGGACCCTACGAGCAGTACTTC. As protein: CASRSAGQGPYEQYF.